The 21 T cell receptor beta chains in this list originate from one sample, sequenced in a study of breast tumors, draining lymph nodes, adjacent tissues. The lymph nodes were axillary draining lymph nodes from breast cancer patients. TCRdb processed the multiplex PCR reads anew with MiXCR; each CDR3 protein has one entry. The sample includes roughly 120,000 distinct CDR3 sequences, about 20% of them seen just once. Sample: axillary lymph node tissue. These TCRs come from a female donor with breast cancer. Some clones in this sample may be carry-over from other donors' samples.

This clonotype was picked up a small number of times. The V call is TRBV6-1, the J call TRBJ2-2; the match to TRBD1 covers 7 bases. With V trimmed by 6 bases and J by 2 bases, 6 bases remained unmatched. The CDR3 runs 15 residues. Germline CDR1 reads MNHNS; CDR2 reads SASEGT. The CDR3 nucleotides read TGTGCCAGCAGGGCGAGACAGGGAAACACCGGGGAGCTGTTTTTT. It is translated as CASRARQGNTGELFF.

A remark on this clonotype: A much larger clone differs by one base, so this may be a read error. The rearrangement links TRBV20-1 to TRBJ1-5; D is unclear. The CDR3 covers 15 residues. Looked up from germline, CDR1 is DFQATT and CDR2 is SNEGSKA (reference sequence). The CDR3: CSAGDAQVSNQPQHF. The DNA of the CDR3 is TGCAGTGCTGGAGATGCGCAGGTTAGCAATCAGCCCCAGCATTTT.

This clonotype has at least ten counts. The CDR3 nucleotides are TGTGCCATCAGTGAGTCGGGAGATACGCAGTATTTT. Amino acids: CAISESGDTQYF. The chain joins TRBV10-3 to TRBJ2-3; D gene ambiguous. The germline V and J ends were trimmed by 0 bases and 5 bases, with 3 bases remaining between them. The germline gives CDR1 ENHRY, CDR2 SYGVKD. CDR3 length: 12 amino acids.

This chain links TRBV11-1 with TRBJ1-2, with 8 bases matching TRBD1. Germline CDR1 SGHAT, CDR2 FQDESV (reference sequence). J gave up 8 bases and V 5 bases, and 10 bases lay outside the gene matches. This CDR3 comprises 14 residues. The CDR3 coding sequence is TGTGCCAGCAGCCCCGGGACAGGCTGGAGCGGCTACACCTTC. Protein sequence: CASSPGTGWSGYTF. Full variable domain (missing parts from reference TRBV11-1 and TRBJ1-2): EAEVAQSPRYKITEKSQAVAFWCDPISGHATLYWYRQILGQGPELLVQFQDESVVDDSQLPKDRFSAERLKGVDSTLKIQPAELGDSAMYLCASSPGTGWSGYTFGSGTRLTVV.

This clonotype was counted at least ten times. V gene TRBV19 combines with J gene TRBJ1-2, with TRBD1 as a possible D gene (6 bases). Germline V gene data show CDR1 as LNHDA and CDR2 as SQIVND (reference sequence). This CDR3 region has 14 residues. The V and J ends lost 7 bases and 3 bases respectively, with 15 bases between them. The CDR3 here is CASTRDNLYYGYTF. CDR3 nucleotides: TGTGCCAGTACCCGGGACAATCTCTACTATGGCTACACCTTC.

This clonotype has a count of ten or more. The chain joins TRBV11-3 to TRBJ1-6; D is ambiguous. CDR1 is SGHNT, CDR2 YENEEA, per germline. Trimming stripped 5 bases from V and 10 bases from J, with 6 bases between. This CDR3 has 11 residues. The CDR3 loop is CASSPISPLHF. The CDR3 DNA follows: TGTGCCAGCAGCCCTATATCACCCCTCCACTTT.

Notes on this clonotype: A clone one base away is much larger, so this may be a read error. This sequence joins TRBV12-3 or TRBV12-4 and TRBJ2-3; no reliable D call. The J call may be incorrect, as the DNA end agrees better with TRBJ1-5. The CDR3 contains 13 residues. The CDR3 region has the DNA TGTGCCAGCAGTTTATCAGTTTCAGATACGCAGCATTTT. This codes for CASSLSVSDTQHF.

This clonotype was counted between two and nine times. J is TRBJ2-6 and V is TRBV7-9; perhaps TRBD1 as D (5 bases). Between the trimmed V and J ends, which lost 4 bases and 1 base, there was a span of 14 bases. The CDR3 sequence is 17 residues long. CDR1 is SEHNR, CDR2 FQNEAQ, per germline (reference sequence). The CDR3 bases are TGTGCCAGCAGCTCCTGGGGCCTGGGATCTGGGGCCAACGTCCTGACTTTC. Translating it yields CASSSWGLGSGANVLTF.

This chain links TRBV3-1 with TRBJ2-4, with TRBD1 matching over 7 bases. Germline loops: CDR1 LGHDT, CDR2 YNNKEL (reference sequence). The junction had 3 bases not matched to a gene; V was cut back by 4 bases and J by 3 bases. The CDR3 has 14 amino acids. CDR3 sequence reads: CASSRGQLKNIQYF. CDR3 bases: TGTGCCAGCAGCCGGGGACAGCTCAAAAACATTCAGTACTTC.

Concerning this clonotype itself: A clone one base away is much larger, so this may be a read error. This rearrangement joins TRBV29-1 to TRBJ2-3; D uncertain. Germline loops: CDR1 SQVTM, CDR2 ANQGSEA. CDR3 length: 11 residues. The V end lost 7 bases, the J end lost 5 bases, and 10 bases lay between the germline ends. CDR3: CSASDLDTQYF. The CDR3 nucleotides are TGCAGCGCTTCAGATCTAGATACGCAGTATTTT.

This clonotype was counted ten times or more. The chain recombines TRBV15 with TRBJ2-5, with 7 bases matching TRBD1. The CDR3 has 14 residues. After removal of 4 bases from V and 3 bases from J, the junction contained 5 bases not matched to a gene. CDR1 LNHNV and CDR2 YYDKDF come from the germline V gene (reference sequence). For the CDR3, the DNA is TGTGCCACCAGCACCTGGGGACAGAAAGAGACCCAGTACTTC. Its protein product is CATSTWGQKETQYF.

This clonotype has ten or more counts. J is TRBJ1-2 and V is TRBV10-3; the D gene is possibly TRBD1 (6 bases). The V gene lost 4 bases and the J gene lost 8 bases, with 11 bases spanning the gap. CDR1 ENHRY and CDR2 SYGVKD come from the germline V gene. The CDR3 covers 12 residues. In DNA, the CDR3 is TGTGCCATCAGTGGTCTACAGGGAGGCTACACCTTC. Encoded protein: CAISGLQGGYTF.

This clonotype was found many times. The chain combines TRBV20-1 with TRBJ1-4; TRBD1 might be the D (6 bases). Trimming took 7 bases from V and 6 from J, leaving 15 bases between them. Germline CDR1 reads DFQATT; CDR2 reads SNEGSKA (reference sequence). The CDR3 spans 13 residues. The CDR3 here is CSVPTGGDEKLFF. The CDR3 bases are TGCAGTGTCCCGACAGGAGGTGATGAAAAACTGTTTTTT.

This clonotype was seen many times. The rearrangement joins TRBV20-1 to TRBJ2-3; 7 nucleotides align to TRBD2. The V segment lost 3 bases and the J segment 8 bases; nucleotides outside the gene matches: 11. The CDR3 has 14 amino acids. Germline V CDR1 and CDR2: DFQATT, SNEGSKA (reference sequence). The CDR3 DNA reads as TGCAGTGCTAGGGTTGGGAGGGGAGGTGGTACGCAGTATTTT. This sequence encodes CSARVGRGGGTQYF.

The sample holds many counts of this clonotype. The chain couples TRBV9 to TRBJ2-3; no reliable D call. There are 15 residues in the CDR3. Deletions cut 4 bases from V and 0 bases from J, with 12 bases between. CDR1 and CDR2 (germline): SGDLS, YYNGEE. CDR3 in DNA: TGTGCCAGCAGCCCTCCCGCGGAAAGCACAGATACGCAGTATTTT. This sequence encodes CASSPPAESTDTQYF.

This clonotype was detected ten times or more. V usage is TRBV20-1 and J usage is TRBJ1-2; D perhaps matches TRBD1 (6 bases). From germline, CDR1 is DFQATT and CDR2 SNEGSKA (reference sequence). Trimming took off 1 base at V and 10 bases at J, with 13 bases between the two ends. The CDR3 runs 12 residues. CDR3 amino acids: CSARGPGQLYTF. CDR3 DNA sequence: TGCAGTGCTAGAGGGCCGGGACAACTCTACACCTTC.

About this clonotype: A single base separates this from a much larger clone, so it may be a read error. The chain combines TRBV19 with TRBJ2-7; no clear D. This CDR3 has 12 residues. V shed 4 bases and J shed 4 bases, with 8 bases lying between them. Germline V gives CDR1 LNHDA, CDR2 SQIVND (reference sequence). CDR3 nucleotide sequence: TGTGCCAGTAGTACTTCCGGGTACGAGCAGTACTTC. Amino acid sequence: CASSTSGYEQYF.

This clonotype was detected ten times or more. The chain links TRBV20-1 to TRBJ2-7; 10 bases are shared with TRBD2. The CDR3 has 13 amino acids. Germline values: CDR1 DFQATT, CDR2 SNEGSKA (reference sequence). Trimming took 6 bases from V and 7 from J; bases not matched to a gene: 9. The CDR3 protein is CSAPSGGAWEQYF. The DNA of the CDR3 is TGCAGTGCCCCAAGCGGGGGGGCCTGGGAGCAGTACTTC.

This clonotype was counted only a few times. This rearrangement joins TRBV6-4 to TRBJ2-3; 7 bases agree with TRBD1. In germline, CDR1 is MRHNA, CDR2 SNTAGT. V dropped 5 bases and J dropped 0; count of bases not matched to a gene: 8. The CDR3 totals 16 residues. The CDR3 DNA reads TGTGCCAGCAGTCACCACCGGGACAGCAGCACAGATACGCAGTATTTT. Translation: CASSHHRDSSTDTQYF.

This clonotype has a count of ten or more. The genes are TRBV15 and TRBJ1-6; 7 bases fit TRBD1. The CDR3 extends over 14 amino acids. Germline V gives CDR1 LNHNV, CDR2 YYDKDF (reference sequence). V gave up 3 bases and J gave up 6 bases; unmatched junction bases: 2. This CDR3 reads CATSSRGFNSPLHF. In DNA form, the CDR3 reads TGTGCCACCAGCAGCAGGGGGTTTAATTCACCCCTCCACTTT.

The table lists this clonotype with many counts. Compared with germline, one end of the junction differs, possibly owing to a read error. V usage is TRBV7-7 and J usage is TRBJ2-1, with D perhaps matching TRBD2 (6 bases). The length of the CDR3 is 14 residues. CDR1 is SSHAT, CDR2 FNYEAQ, per germline (reference sequence). The CDR3 sequence: CASKERERGNEQFF. The CDR3 bases are TGTGCTAGCAAGGAACGGGAGAGGGGCAATGAGCAGTTCTTC. The whole variable domain, remainder taken from reference TRBV7-7 and TRBJ2-1, is GAGVSQSPRYKVTKRGQDVTLRCDPISSHATLYWYQQALGQGPEFLTYFNYEAQPDKSGLPSDRFSAERPEGSISTLTIQRTEQRDSAMYRCASKERERGNEQFFGPGTRLTVL.